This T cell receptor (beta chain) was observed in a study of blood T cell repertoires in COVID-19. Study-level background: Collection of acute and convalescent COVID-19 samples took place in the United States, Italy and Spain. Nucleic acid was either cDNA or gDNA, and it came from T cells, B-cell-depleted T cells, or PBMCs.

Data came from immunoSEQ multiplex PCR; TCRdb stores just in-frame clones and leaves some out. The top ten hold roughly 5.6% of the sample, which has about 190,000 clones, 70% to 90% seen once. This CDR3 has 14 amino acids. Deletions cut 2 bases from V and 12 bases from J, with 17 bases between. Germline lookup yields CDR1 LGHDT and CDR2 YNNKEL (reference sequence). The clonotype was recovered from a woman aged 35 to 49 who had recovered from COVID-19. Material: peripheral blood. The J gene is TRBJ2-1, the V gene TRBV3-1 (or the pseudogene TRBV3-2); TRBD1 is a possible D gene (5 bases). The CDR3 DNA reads TGTGCCAGCAGCCAAAGTCTGGCCCACAGGTTGCAGTTCTTC. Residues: CASSQSLAHRLQFF.